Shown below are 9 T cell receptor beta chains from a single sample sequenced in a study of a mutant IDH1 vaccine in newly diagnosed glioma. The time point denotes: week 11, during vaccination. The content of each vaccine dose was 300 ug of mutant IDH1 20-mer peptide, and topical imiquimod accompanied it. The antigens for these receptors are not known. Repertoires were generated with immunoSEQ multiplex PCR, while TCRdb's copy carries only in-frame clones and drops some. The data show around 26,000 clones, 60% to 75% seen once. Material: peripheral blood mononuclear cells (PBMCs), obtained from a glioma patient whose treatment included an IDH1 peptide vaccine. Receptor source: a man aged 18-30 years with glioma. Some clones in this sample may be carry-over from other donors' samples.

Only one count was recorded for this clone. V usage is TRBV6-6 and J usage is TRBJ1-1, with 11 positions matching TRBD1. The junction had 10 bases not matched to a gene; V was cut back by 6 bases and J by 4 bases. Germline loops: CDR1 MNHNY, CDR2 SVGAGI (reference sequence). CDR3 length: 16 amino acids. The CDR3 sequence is CASRPGQGALGTEAFF. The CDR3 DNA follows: TGTGCCAGCAGGCCCGGACAGGGGGCTTTGGGCACTGAAGCTTTCTTT.

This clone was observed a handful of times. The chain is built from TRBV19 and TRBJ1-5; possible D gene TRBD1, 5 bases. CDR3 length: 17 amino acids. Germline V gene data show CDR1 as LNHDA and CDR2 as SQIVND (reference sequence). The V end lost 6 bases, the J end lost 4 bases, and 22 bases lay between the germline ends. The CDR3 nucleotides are TGTGCCAGTAGCCAACCCCGGGGGAGAGGGTATAATCAGCCCCAGCATTTT. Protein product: CASSQPRGRGYNQPQHF.

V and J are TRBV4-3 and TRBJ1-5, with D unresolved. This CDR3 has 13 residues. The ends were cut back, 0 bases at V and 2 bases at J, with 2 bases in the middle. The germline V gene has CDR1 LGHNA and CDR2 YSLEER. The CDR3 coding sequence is TGCGCCAGCAGCCAAGATCGCAATCAGCCCCAGCATTTT. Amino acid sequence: CASSQDRNQPQHF.

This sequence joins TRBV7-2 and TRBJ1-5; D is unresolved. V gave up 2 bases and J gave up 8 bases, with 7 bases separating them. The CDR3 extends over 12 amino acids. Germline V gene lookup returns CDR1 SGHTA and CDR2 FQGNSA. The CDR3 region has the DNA TGTGCCAGCAGCTTATTAAATGAGCCCCAGCATTTT. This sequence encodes CASSLLNEPQHF.

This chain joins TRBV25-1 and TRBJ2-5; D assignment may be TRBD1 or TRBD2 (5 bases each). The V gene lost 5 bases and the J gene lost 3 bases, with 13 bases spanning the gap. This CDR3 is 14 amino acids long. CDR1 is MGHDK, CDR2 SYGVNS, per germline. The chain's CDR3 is CASSLFGAEETQYF. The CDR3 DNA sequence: TGTGCCAGCAGTTTATTCGGGGCCGAAGAGACCCAGTACTTC.

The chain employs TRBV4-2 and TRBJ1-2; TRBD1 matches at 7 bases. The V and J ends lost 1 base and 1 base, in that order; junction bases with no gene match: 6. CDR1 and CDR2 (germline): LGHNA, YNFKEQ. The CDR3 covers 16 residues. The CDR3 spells CASSQAGAGGNYGYTF. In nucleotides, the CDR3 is TGTGCCAGCAGCCAAGCGGGCGCAGGGGGTAACTATGGCTACACCTTC.

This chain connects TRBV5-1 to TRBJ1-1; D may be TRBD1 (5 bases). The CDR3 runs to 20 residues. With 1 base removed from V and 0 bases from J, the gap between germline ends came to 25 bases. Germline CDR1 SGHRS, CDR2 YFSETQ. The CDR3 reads CASSLLGLNQELYMNTEAFF. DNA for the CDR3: TGCGCCAGCAGCTTGTTGGGGCTGAACCAAGAACTCTATATGAACACTGAAGCTTTCTTT.

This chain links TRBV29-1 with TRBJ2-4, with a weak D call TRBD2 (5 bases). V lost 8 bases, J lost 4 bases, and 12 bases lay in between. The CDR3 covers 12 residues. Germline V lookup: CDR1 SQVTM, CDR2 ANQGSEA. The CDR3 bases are TGCAGCTCTCGGACTGAGAAAAACATTCAGTACTTC. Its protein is CSSRTEKNIQYF.

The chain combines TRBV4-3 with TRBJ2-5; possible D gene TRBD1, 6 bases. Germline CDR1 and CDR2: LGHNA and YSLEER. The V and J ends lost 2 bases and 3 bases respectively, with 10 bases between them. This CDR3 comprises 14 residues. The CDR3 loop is CASSQQGIEETQYF. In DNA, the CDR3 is TGCGCCAGCAGCCAACAGGGGATTGAAGAGACCCAGTACTTC.